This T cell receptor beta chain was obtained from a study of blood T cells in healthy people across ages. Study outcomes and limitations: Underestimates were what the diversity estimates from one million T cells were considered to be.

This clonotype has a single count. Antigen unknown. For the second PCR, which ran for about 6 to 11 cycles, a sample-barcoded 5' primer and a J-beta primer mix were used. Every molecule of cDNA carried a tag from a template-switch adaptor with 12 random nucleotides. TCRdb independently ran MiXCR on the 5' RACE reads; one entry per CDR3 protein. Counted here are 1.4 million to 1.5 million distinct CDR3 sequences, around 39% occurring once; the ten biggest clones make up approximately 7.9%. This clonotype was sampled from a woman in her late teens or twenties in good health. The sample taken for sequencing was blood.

The CDR3 loop is CASSDREERPQHF. CDR3 coding DNA: TGTGCCAGCAGCGACAGGGAGGAAAGGCCCCAGCATTTT. V usage is TRBV6-6 and J usage is TRBJ1-5; TRBD1 matches 7 bases. V gave up 6 bases and J gave up 9 bases; unmatched junction bases: 8. Per germline, CDR1 MNHNY and CDR2 SVGAGI (reference sequence). The CDR3 has 13 amino acids.